This is a list of T cell receptor beta chains from one sample in a study of blood T cell repertoires in COVID-19. Measured with immunoSEQ multiplex PCR; TCRdb has only the in-frame clones, and not every one. The data contain about 69,000 clones, over 75% of them singletons. Input material: peripheral blood. Receptors were obtained from a man aged 80 or over with acute or convalescent COVID-19. The conserved cysteine and the conserved F or W are not part of the CDR3 here.

v_call: TRBV30; cdr3_aa: AWSSGGHEQY
v_call: TRBV7-2; cdr3_aa: ASSSAGGSGYGYT
v_call: TRBV24-1; cdr3_aa: ATAYHTSTDTQY
v_call: TRBV5-1; cdr3_aa: ASRTDINSPLH
v_call: TRBV27; cdr3_aa: ASSLGGGGSYNEQF
v_call: TRBV10-3; cdr3_aa: AISGGRGSFSGANVLT
v_call: TRBV9; cdr3_aa: ASSATTGQYGYT
v_call: TRBV6-5; cdr3_aa: ASSSTGSDEKLF
v_call: TRBV5-4; cdr3_aa: ASSLGAGQGAYGYT
v_call: TRBV24-1; cdr3_aa: ATSAPGTGVYEQF
v_call: TRBV9; cdr3_aa: ASSSTGQGALRTEAF
v_call: TRBV5-1; cdr3_aa: ASSLEGPSGSGNTIY
v_call: TRBV7-2; cdr3_aa: ASSPSASGLETQY
v_call: TRBV12-5; cdr3_aa: ASGSGQGGIDTQY
v_call: TRBV19; cdr3_aa: ASSPPRQGTFYQPQH
v_call: TRBV5-1; cdr3_aa: ASSTGLAGGPGVTDTQY
v_call: TRBV7-2; cdr3_aa: ASSFGGTSYEQY
v_call: TRBV11-3; cdr3_aa: ASSLGNTGSTDTQY
v_call: TRBV7-9; cdr3_aa: ASSSTGTSATNEQF
v_call: TRBV15; cdr3_aa: ATSSQGWDTEAF
v_call: TRBV2; cdr3_aa: ASTQMGGANTEAF
v_call: TRBV4-3; cdr3_aa: ASSQDWGPNYGYT
v_call: TRBV19; cdr3_aa: ASSIPGTSHNEQF
v_call: TRBV5-1; cdr3_aa: ASSAGQPKVETQY
v_call: TRBV24-1; cdr3_aa: ATKIGGVGYGYT
v_call: TRBV30; cdr3_aa: AWSVQSGTSGRDTQY
v_call: TRBV6-2/TRBV6-3; cdr3_aa: ASSAHRGSFYNEQF
v_call: TRBV6-2/TRBV6-3; cdr3_aa: ASSPESSYNSPLH
v_call: TRBV18; cdr3_aa: ASSPGITNTGELF
v_call: TRBV11-2; cdr3_aa: ASSLDRGPGELF